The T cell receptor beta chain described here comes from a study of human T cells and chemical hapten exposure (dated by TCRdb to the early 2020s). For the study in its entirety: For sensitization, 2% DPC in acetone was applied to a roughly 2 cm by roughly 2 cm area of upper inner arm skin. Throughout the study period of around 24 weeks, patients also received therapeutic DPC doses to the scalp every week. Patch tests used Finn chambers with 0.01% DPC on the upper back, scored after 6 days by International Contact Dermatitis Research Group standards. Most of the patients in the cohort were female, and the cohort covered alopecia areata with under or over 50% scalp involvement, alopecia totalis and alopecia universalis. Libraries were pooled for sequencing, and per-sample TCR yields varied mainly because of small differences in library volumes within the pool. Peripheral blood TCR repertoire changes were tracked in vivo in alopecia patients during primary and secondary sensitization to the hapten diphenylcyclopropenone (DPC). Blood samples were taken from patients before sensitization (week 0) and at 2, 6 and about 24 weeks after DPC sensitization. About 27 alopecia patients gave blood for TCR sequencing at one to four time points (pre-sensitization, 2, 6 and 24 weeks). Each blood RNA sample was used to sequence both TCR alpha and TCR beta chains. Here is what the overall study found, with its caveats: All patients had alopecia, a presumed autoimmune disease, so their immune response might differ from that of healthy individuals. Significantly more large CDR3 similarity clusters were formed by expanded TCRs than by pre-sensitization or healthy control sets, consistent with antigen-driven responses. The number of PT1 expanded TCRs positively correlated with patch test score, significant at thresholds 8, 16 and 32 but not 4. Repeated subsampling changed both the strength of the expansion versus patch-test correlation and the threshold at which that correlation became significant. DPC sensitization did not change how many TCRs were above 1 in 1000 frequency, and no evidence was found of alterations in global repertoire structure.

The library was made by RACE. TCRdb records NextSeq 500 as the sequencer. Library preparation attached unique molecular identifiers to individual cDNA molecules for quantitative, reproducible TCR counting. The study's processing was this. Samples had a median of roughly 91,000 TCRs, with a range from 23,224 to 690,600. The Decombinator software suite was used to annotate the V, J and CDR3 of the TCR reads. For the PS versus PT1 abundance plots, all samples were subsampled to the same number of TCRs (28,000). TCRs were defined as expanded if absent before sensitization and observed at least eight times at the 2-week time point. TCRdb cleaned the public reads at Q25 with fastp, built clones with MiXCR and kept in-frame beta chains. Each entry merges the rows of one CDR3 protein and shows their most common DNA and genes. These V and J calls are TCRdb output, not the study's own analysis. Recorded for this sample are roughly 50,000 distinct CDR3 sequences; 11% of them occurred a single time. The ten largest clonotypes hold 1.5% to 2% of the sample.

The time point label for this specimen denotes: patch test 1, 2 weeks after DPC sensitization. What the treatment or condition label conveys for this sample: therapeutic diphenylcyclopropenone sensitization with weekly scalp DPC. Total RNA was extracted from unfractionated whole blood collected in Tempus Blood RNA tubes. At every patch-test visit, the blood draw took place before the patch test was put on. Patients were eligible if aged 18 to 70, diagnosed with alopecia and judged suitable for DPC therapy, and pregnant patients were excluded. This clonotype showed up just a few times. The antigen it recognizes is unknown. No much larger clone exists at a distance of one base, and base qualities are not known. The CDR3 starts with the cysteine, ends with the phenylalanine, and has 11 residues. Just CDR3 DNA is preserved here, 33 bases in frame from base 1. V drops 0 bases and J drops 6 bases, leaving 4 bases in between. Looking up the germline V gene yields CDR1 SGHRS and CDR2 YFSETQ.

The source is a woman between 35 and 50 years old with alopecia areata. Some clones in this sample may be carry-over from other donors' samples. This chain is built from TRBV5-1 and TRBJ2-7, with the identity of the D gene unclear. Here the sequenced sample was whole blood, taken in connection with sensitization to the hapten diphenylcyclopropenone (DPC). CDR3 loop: CASSLEGEQYF. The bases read TGCGCCAGCAGCTTGGAGGGCGAGCAGTACTTC.